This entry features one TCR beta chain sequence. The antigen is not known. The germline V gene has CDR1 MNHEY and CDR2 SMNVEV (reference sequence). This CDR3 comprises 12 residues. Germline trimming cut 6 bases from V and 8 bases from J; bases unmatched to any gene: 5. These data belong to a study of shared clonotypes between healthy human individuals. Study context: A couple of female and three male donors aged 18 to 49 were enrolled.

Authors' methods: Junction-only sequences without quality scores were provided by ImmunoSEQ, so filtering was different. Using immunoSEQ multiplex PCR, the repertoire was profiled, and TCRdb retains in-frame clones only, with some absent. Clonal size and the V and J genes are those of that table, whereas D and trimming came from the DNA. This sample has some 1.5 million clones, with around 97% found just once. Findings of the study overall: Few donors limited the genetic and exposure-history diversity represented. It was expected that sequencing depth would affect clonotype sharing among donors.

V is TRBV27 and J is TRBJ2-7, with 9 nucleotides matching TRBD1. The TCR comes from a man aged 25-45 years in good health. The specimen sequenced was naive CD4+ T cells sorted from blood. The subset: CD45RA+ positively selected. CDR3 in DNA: TGTGCCAGCAGAACAGGGGGCGCAAAGCAGTACTTC. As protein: CASRTGGAKQYF.